This T cell receptor beta chain was observed in a study of regulatory T cells in long-lasting Graves disease. Points from the study as a whole: Persistent disease was associated with favored TRBV28 usage and with favored use of TRBJ1-2 and TRBJ2-5.

The CDR3 covers 15 residues. Trimming took 0 bases from V and 4 from J, leaving 13 bases between them. Germline V gene sequence: CDR1 SGDLS, CDR2 YYNGEE. Investigators prepared the TCR beta libraries by applying iRepertoire HTBI primers and Arm-PCR of CDR3 regions. TCRdb used MiXCR to reprocess the multiplex PCR reads, holding one entry per CDR3 protein. Here the sample spans hundreds of thousands of distinct CDR3 sequences, under 25% being singletons. Regarding time point: persistent/refractory GD, antithyroid drugs over 5 years with positive TRAb. Preparation of the TCR library used RNA extracted from PBMCs. An endocrinology department in Xi'an, China, supplied the patients. Note on this clonotype: The antigen is unknown.

The sample here was peripheral blood mononuclear cells (PBMCs), taken when the disease was refractory, from a patient treated with antithyroid drugs. J is TRBJ1-2 and V is TRBV9; D possibly corresponds to TRBD1 (5 bases). The clonotype comes from a female donor with Graves disease. The chain's CDR3 is CASSVEGASGYGYTF. CDR3 nucleotide sequence: TGTGCCAGCAGCGTAGAAGGGGCGTCGGGCTATGGCTACACCTTC.